In this sample, the clone carrying this TCR beta chain turned up many times. The antigen remains unidentified. Germline is not matched at one junction end, which may reflect a read error. To make TCR beta libraries, researchers used iRepertoire HTBI primers and Arm-PCR of CDR3 regions. TCRdb itself ran the multiplex PCR reads through MiXCR, one entry per CDR3 protein. Altogether 450,000 to 500,000 distinct CDR3 sequences are present, roughly 15% being singletons, with the ten largest covering roughly an eighth. This specimen comes from a study of regulatory T cells in long-lasting Graves disease. The CDR3 runs to 15 residues. Germline V gene data show CDR1 as SGHRS and CDR2 as YFSETQ. Sample time point: newly diagnosed GD, antithyroid drugs for less than 3 months. The authors made the TCR library using RNA they extracted from PBMCs. Study-level results: Accuracy may have suffered from the small sample size. Persistent cases favored TRBV28, TRBJ1-2 and TRBJ2-5.

A further study also used this sample, focusing on T cells in Graves' hyperthyroidism and ophthalmopathy. That report adds: Exclusion of a patient resulted from uncontrolled infection, other autoimmune disease, pregnancy or lactation. With the HTBI primer set, the TCR CDR3 went through a first round of RT-PCR.

This sample comprised peripheral blood mononuclear cells (PBMCs), obtained at new diagnosis, from a patient treated with antithyroid drugs. The chain employs TRBV5-1 and TRBJ2-1; 9 bases map to TRBD1. This TCR was recovered from a man aged 40-50 years with Graves disease. CDR3 amino acids: CASTTGTGLYNEQFF. The DNA for the CDR3 is TGTGCCAGCACGACCGGGACAGGGCTATACAATGAGCAGTTCTTC.